This T cell receptor beta chain came from a study of blood T cells in healthy people across ages. Study findings and constraints: No one knew whether donors had CMV, which possibly confounded expanded clonotype changes.

It was with a sample-barcoded 5' primer and a J-beta primer mix that a second PCR of about 6 to 12 cycles was run. Every single cDNA molecule received a tag from a template-switch adaptor with 12 random nucleotides. TCRdb independently ran MiXCR on the 5' RACE reads; one entry per CDR3 protein. In the table there are around 790,000 distinct CDR3 sequences, around 43% of which are singletons. Notes on this clonotype: Its target is unknown.

The V end was cut by 4 bases, the J end by 7 bases, with 17 bases between. The germline V gene encodes CDR1 MGHRA and CDR2 YSYEKL. There are 15 residues in the CDR3. Source material: blood. This clonotype originated in a man aged 55-75 years in good health. V is TRBV4-1 and J is TRBJ2-1; either TRBD1 or TRBD2 may supply D (6 bases each). In DNA, the CDR3 is TGCGCCAGCAGCCTCTTGGGGGGACAATGGAATGAGCAGTTCTTC. Translation gives CASSLLGGQWNEQFF.